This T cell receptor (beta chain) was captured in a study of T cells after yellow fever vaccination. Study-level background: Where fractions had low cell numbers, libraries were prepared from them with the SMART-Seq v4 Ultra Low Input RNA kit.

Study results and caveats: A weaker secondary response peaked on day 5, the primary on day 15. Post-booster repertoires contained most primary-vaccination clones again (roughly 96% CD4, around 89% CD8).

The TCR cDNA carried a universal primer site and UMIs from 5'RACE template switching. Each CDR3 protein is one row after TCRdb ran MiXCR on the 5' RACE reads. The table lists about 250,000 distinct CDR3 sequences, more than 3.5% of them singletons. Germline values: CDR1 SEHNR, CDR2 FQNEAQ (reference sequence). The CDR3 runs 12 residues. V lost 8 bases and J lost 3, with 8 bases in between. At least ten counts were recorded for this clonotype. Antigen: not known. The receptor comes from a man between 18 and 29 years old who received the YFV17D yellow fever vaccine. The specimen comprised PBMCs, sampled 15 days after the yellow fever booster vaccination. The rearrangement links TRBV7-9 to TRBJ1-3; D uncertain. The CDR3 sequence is CASLSVGNTIYF. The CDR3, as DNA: TGTGCCAGCCTTTCGGTTGGAAACACCATATATTTT.